This entry features one TCR beta chain sequence. Its specificity is not known. Deletions cut 1 base from V and 6 bases from J, with 21 bases between. From germline, CDR1 is GTSNPN and CDR2 SVGIG (reference sequence). The CDR3 covers 16 residues. The data originate from a study of cytomegalovirus exposure and HLA in healthy donors. Study-level findings and limits: Cytomegalovirus association was listed for around 170 TCR beta chains.

Generated by immunoSEQ multiplex PCR, the TCRdb table keeps only in-frame clones and is missing some. This sample carries roughly 130,000 clones, around nine tenths of them seen once, and the ten largest clones take less than 1.5%. The specimen sequenced was PBMCs. This sequence joins TRBV30 and TRBJ1-2, with a possible D match to TRBD1 (5 bases). This clonotype originated in a man aged 25 to 40 in good health and CMV-seronegative. The CDR3 here is CAWSERVEGTDNGYTF. The DNA for the CDR3 is TGTGCCTGGAGTGAAAGGGTGGAGGGGACGGATAATGGCTACACCTTC.